This T cell receptor (beta chain) was sequenced during a study of T-cell memory formation after mild COVID-19. The wider study: The two donors had largely donor-specific TCR clusters.

This clonotype has ten or more counts. In germline, CDR1 is DFQATT, CDR2 SNEGSKA (reference sequence). Trimming removed 0 bases at V and 9 bases at J, with 15 bases between. The CDR3 has 15 residues. TCRdb passed the 5' RACE reads through MiXCR, listing each CDR3 protein once. The sample lists some 300,000 distinct CDR3 sequences, roughly 21% occurring once. The sequence came from a young man who had mild COVID-19 (a few samples of this study predate the infection). Cell type and time point are not known. The chain uses TRBV20-1 and TRBJ1-6; tentative D call: TRBD1 (5 bases). The sample consisted of PBMCs or a T cell subset sorted from them (not recorded which). CDR3 nucleotides: TGCAGTGCTAGAGATCCAAGGGCAGGGAGTTCACCCCTCCACTTT. Protein: CSARDPRAGSSPLHF.